The clone carrying this T cell receptor beta chain was counted at least ten times. These data originate in a study of T cells in Graves' hyperthyroidism and ophthalmopathy. Drawn at first hyperthyroidism diagnosis, the blood sample preceded any ophthalmopathy symptoms. Looked up from germline, CDR1 is DFQATT and CDR2 is SNEGSKA (reference sequence). The CDR3 consists of 17 residues. Trimming at V came to 1 base and at J to 5 bases, leaving 14 bases not matched to a gene. TCR beta CDR3 regions were amplified from RNA transcripts. Researchers ran a first-round RT-PCR on the TCR CDR3 using the HTBI primer set. TCRdb itself ran the multiplex PCR reads through MiXCR, one entry per CDR3 protein. The repertoire includes about 290,000 distinct CDR3 sequences, approximately 12% of them detected once, and 7.8% sits in the top ten.

This rearrangement joins TRBV20-1 to TRBJ2-3; 8 nucleotides match TRBD2. What was sequenced was blood. The sequence was collected from a woman aged 25 to 39 with Graves' hyperthyroidism that later progressed to Graves' ophthalmopathy. CDR3 in amino acids: CSARALPSGGIRDTQYF. The CDR3 nucleotides read TGCAGTGCTAGAGCTCTACCCAGCGGGGGTATCAGAGATACGCAGTATTTT.